This T cell receptor (beta chain) was obtained from a study of T cells in pancreatic ductal adenocarcinoma. Study outcomes and limitations: Mean clonality was around 0.11 in tumors and 0.07 to 0.075 in blood, not significantly different. Tumor samples had fewer productive templates and approximately 8-fold fewer unique clonotypes than blood.

The CDR3 loop spans 14 amino acids. Per germline, CDR1 SGHTA and CDR2 FQGNSA. V dropped 2 bases and J dropped 7 bases, with 12 bases sitting between them. Surgery without prior neoadjuvant therapy was the treatment of the selected pancreatic ductal adenocarcinoma patients. The method was immunoSEQ multiplex PCR; TCRdb's version includes in-frame clones alone and lacks a portion of them. This sample yields roughly 100,000 clones, of which about 95% are seen a single time; 3.1% belongs to the top ten. Details on this clone: The antigen is unknown.

The gene calls are TRBV7-2 and TRBJ1-5; maybe TRBD1 (5 bases). The specimen was PBMCs. This clonotype originated in a human donor with pancreatic ductal adenocarcinoma. In DNA form, the CDR3 reads TGTGCCAGCAGCTTAATGGGGCTCGGGCAGCCCCAGCATTTT. This codes for CASSLMGLGQPQHF.